This T cell receptor (beta chain) appears in the sequencing data of a study of cytomegalovirus exposure and HLA in healthy donors. Study-wide results and caveats: Presence/absence analyses assumed roughly uniform sequencing depth across donors, which may not hold. Among CMV-associated TCR beta chains, most appeared HLA-restricted in a later analysis.

In regard to this clone: The target antigen is unknown.

With 2 bases removed from V and 0 bases from J, the gap between germline ends came to 13 bases. The germline CDR1 and CDR2 sequences are GTSNPN and SVGIG (reference sequence). The CDR3 is 15 residues long. Primers included in the PCR were 60 Vbeta and 13 Jbeta primers. TCRdb keeps only in-frame clones here, not all; method: immunoSEQ multiplex PCR. The repertoire has about 100,000 clones, less than 85% of them found once; the top ten carry about 14%. Material: PBMCs. The rearrangement joins TRBV30 to TRBJ1-2, with D possibly being TRBD1 (6 bases). The sequence was collected from a woman aged 40 to 50 in good health and CMV-seropositive. In DNA, the CDR3 is TGTGCCTGGAGTTTAGGGGGAATAGCTAACTATGGCTACACCTTC. The encoded protein is CAWSLGGIANYGYTF.